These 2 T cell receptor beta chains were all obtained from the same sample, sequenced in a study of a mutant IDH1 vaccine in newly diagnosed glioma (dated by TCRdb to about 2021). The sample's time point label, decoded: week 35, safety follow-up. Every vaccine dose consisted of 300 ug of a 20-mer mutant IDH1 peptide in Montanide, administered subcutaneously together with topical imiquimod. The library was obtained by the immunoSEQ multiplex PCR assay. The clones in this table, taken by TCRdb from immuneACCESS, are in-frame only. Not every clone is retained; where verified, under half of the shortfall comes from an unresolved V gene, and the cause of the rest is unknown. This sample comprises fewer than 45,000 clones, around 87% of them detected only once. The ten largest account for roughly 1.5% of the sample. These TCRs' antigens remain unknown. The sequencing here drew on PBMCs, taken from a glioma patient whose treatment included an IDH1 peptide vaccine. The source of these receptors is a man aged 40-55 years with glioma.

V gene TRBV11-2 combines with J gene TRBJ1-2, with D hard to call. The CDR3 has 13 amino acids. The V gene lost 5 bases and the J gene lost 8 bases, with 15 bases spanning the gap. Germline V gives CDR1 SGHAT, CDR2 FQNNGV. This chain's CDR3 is CASSPRPRLGYTF. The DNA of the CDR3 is TGTGCCAGCAGCCCGAGACCTAGGCTAGGCTACACCTTC.

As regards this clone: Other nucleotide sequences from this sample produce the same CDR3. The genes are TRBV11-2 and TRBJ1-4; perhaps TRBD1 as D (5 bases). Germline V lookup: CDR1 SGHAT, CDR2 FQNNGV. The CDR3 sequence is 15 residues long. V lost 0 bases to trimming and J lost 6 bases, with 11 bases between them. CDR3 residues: CASSLEAGGDEKLFF. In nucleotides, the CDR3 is TGTGCCAGCAGCTTAGAGGCAGGAGGGGATGAAAAACTGTTTTTT.